A selection of T cell receptor beta chains follows, all from one sample in a study of radiotherapy plus CTLA-4 blockade in lung cancer. The assay was immunoSEQ multiplex PCR, and TCRdb's table has in-frame clones only and misses some. The repertoire consists of about 25,000 clones, with about three quarters occurring once and the leading ten covering around 3.5%. The specimen was peripheral blood, collected from a patient treated with radiotherapy plus ipilimumab. The source of these receptors is a human donor with non-small cell lung cancer who had stable disease on radiotherapy plus ipilimumab. CDR3s include the opening cysteine and the closing phenylalanine or tryptophan. The D gene is left open where the match is weak. The listing skips clone size in some rows; elsewhere it reads once, few, many or a size class.

cdr3_aa cdr3_nt clone_size j_call d_call v_call
CAWGFGQGRGGNTIYF TGTGCCTGGGGATTTGGACAGGGGAGAGGTGGAAACACCATATATTTT few TRBJ1-3 TRBD1 TRBV30
CASSTSTGRTGELFF TGTGCCAGCAGCACCTCGACGGGGAGGACCGGGGAGCTGTTTTTT few TRBJ2-2 - TRBV7-2
CASSIGDNSYEQYF TGTGCCAGTAGTATTGGTGACAACTCCTACGAGCAGTACTTC - TRBJ2-7 - TRBV19
CASSLSGGSSGYTF TGTGCCAGCAGCTTAAGTGGGGGGAGCAGTGGCTACACCTTC few TRBJ1-2 - TRBV11-2
CASSLAVAGGHADTQYF TGCGCCAGCAGCTTGGCCGTTGCGGGAGGGCACGCAGATACGCAGTATTTT - TRBJ2-3 TRBD2 TRBV5-1
CASSDPSGGVSEKLFF TGTGCCAGCAGTGATCCCTCCGGCGGGGTTAGTGAAAAACTGTTTTTT - TRBJ1-4 - TRBV2
CSVDGQITGNTIYF TGCAGCGTTGACGGACAGATAACTGGAAACACCATATATTTT - TRBJ1-3 - TRBV29-1
CASSPRADNSYEQYF TGCGCCAGCAGCCCTCGGGCGGACAACTCCTACGAGCAGTACTTC - TRBJ2-7 - TRBV4-3
CASSTLKMESHNEQFF TGCGCCAGCAGCACCCTTAAAATGGAAAGCCACAATGAGCAGTTCTTC - TRBJ2-1 - TRBV5-1
CASSLEGGRLFF TGTGCCAGCAGCTTAGAGGGAGGGAGGCTTTTCTTC - TRBJ2-1 TRBD2 TRBV7-9
CASSLLGTEAFF TGTGCCAGCAGTTTATTGGGGACTGAAGCTTTCTTT - TRBJ1-1 - TRBV28
CASSRFPDYEQYF TGTGCCAGCAGTCGTTTTCCAGATTACGAGCAGTACTTC - TRBJ2-7 - TRBV28
CATSRATNEKLFF TGTGCCACCAGCAGAGCAACTAATGAAAAACTGTTTTTT - TRBJ1-4 - TRBV15
CASSRTTGVSSPLHF TGTGCCAGCAGCCGGACGACAGGGGTGAGCTCACCCCTCCACTTT - TRBJ1-6 TRBD1 TRBV14
CASSSGQTSTEAFF TGTGCCAGCAGCTCTGGACAGACTTCCACTGAAGCTTTCTTT few TRBJ1-1 - TRBV7-3
CASSQRTGHTQYF TGTGCTAGCAGCCAAAGGACTGGGCATACGCAGTATTTT - TRBJ2-3 - TRBV7-7
CASSTPGDQTYEQYF TGTGCCAGTAGCACTCCGGGAGATCAGACCTACGAGCAGTACTTC once TRBJ2-7 - TRBV19
CASSYTGSYYEQYF TGTGCCAGCAGTTACACGGGGTCCTACTACGAGCAGTACTTC - TRBJ2-7 - TRBV6-5
CASGAEEGKNIQYF TGCGCCAGCGGGGCCGAGGAAGGCAAAAACATTCAGTACTTC once TRBJ2-4 - TRBV4-1
CASSLRDRNYNEQFF TGTGCCAGCAGTTTACGGGACAGGAATTACAATGAGCAGTTCTTC - TRBJ2-1 TRBD1 TRBV27
CASSLVSGHTGELFF TGTGCCAGCAGCTTAGTTAGCGGACACACCGGGGAGCTGTTTTTT - TRBJ2-2 - TRBV7-6
CASRGLGGNTIYF TGTGCCAGCAGAGGGTTAGGTGGAAACACCATATATTTT - TRBJ1-3 - TRBV6-1
CASSYSERETQYF TGTGCCAGCAGTTACTCGGAGCGGGAGACCCAGTACTTC - TRBJ2-5 - TRBV6-5
CASSERRQGAGEQYF TGTGCCAGCAGTGAAAGGAGGCAGGGGGCGGGCGAGCAGTACTTC - TRBJ2-7 TRBD1 TRBV6-1
CASSQWTVNTEAFF TGTGCCAGCAGCCAATGGACGGTGAACACTGAAGCTTTCTTT - TRBJ1-1 - TRBV6-1
CASSFGGEKLFF TGTGCCAGCAGCTTCGGGGGAGAAAAACTGTTTTTT - TRBJ1-4 - TRBV5-5
CASSPGTSRDTNVLTF TGTGCCAGCTCACCAGGCACCAGCAGGGATACCAACGTCCTGACTTTC once TRBJ2-6 - TRBV18
CASSQGSGVLYNEQFF TGCGCCAGCAGCCAAGGTAGCGGGGTACTCTACAATGAGCAGTTCTTC - TRBJ2-1 TRBD2 TRBV4-3
CAISDTAGRGEETQYF TGTGCCATCAGTGACACGGCAGGGAGGGGAGAAGAGACCCAGTACTTC - TRBJ2-5 TRBD2 TRBV10-3
CASSLDHAAYNEQFF TGTGCCAGCAGCTTAGACCATGCGGCTTACAATGAGCAGTTCTTC - TRBJ2-1 - TRBV7-8
CASWGRAGPQHF TGTGCCAGCTGGGGCAGGGCCGGGCCCCAGCATTTT - TRBJ1-5 - TRBV6-1
CASSFKGLQETQYF TGCGCCAGCAGCTTTAAGGGCCTCCAAGAGACCCAGTACTTC - TRBJ2-5 - TRBV5-1
CASSPGGTNYGYTF TGTGCCAGCAGCCCAGGGGGGACCAACTATGGCTACACCTTC few TRBJ1-2 TRBD1 TRBV7-9
CASSDPGLAGDTQYF TGTGCCAGCAGTGATCCGGGACTAGCGGGAGATACGCAGTATTTT - TRBJ2-3 TRBD2 TRBV25-1
CASSHSGLGEKLFF TGCGCCAGCAGCCATTCAGGGTTGGGGGAAAAACTGTTTTTT - TRBJ1-4 - TRBV4-3
CASSPNSGRVNEQFF TGTGCCAGCTCACCAAACAGCGGGAGGGTTAATGAGCAGTTCTTC - TRBJ2-1 TRBD2 TRBV18
CASSPGTGVLKTQYF TGTGCCAGCAGCCCCGGGACAGGGGTTTTAAAGACCCAGTACTTC - TRBJ2-5 TRBD1 TRBV11-2
CASSDVRIAGGNGNQPQHF TGTGCCAGCAGCGACGTGAGGATTGCAGGGGGCAATGGAAATCAGCCCCAGCATTTT few TRBJ1-5 TRBD1 TRBV5-8
CASSIFGTTEAFF TGTGCCAGTAGTATCTTCGGGACAACTGAAGCTTTCTTT - TRBJ1-1 - TRBV19
CASRTRGSYNEQFF TGTGCCAGTAGGACTCGGGGCTCCTACAATGAGCAGTTCTTC once TRBJ2-1 - TRBV19
CASSDNRGANTEAFF TGTGCCAGCAGCGACAATAGGGGGGCCAACACTGAAGCTTTCTTT once TRBJ1-1 - TRBV25-1
CASSEVRGTSTPPF TGTGCCAGCAGTGAAGTACGTGGGACAAGTACTCCGCCCTTC - TRBJ2-7 - TRBV2
CASSLGTSGRRSSYNEQFF TGTGCCAGCAGCTTGGGGACTAGCGGGAGACGGAGCTCCTACAATGAGCAGTTCTTC - TRBJ2-1 TRBD2 TRBV11-2
CAISEGDLNTEAFF TGTGCCATCAGTGAGGGGGATCTGAACACTGAAGCTTTCTTT - TRBJ1-1 - TRBV10-3
CASSPRQGSSQPQHF TGTGCCAGCAGCCCCCGACAGGGATCATCTCAGCCCCAGCATTTT - TRBJ1-5 TRBD1 TRBV6-5
CASSFRLAGVGELFF TGTGCCAGCAGCTTCCGACTAGCGGGAGTGGGGGAGCTGTTTTTT - TRBJ2-2 TRBD2 TRBV13
CASTLGQGREQYF TGTGCCAGCACCCTGGGACAGGGGAGGGAGCAGTACTTC once TRBJ2-7 TRBD1 TRBV6-5
CAISEPTVAYNEQFF TGTGCCATCAGTGAGCCAACAGTGGCCTACAATGAGCAGTTCTTC - TRBJ2-1 - TRBV10-3
CSAVTGRGSLPSGNTIYF TGCAGCGCCGTTACAGGGAGAGGATCCCTACCGTCTGGAAACACCATATATTTT few TRBJ1-3 - TRBV29-1
CAISEPAGKGLTTDTQYF TGTGCCATCAGTGAGCCAGCGGGGAAAGGATTAACCACAGATACGCAGTATTTT - TRBJ2-3 TRBD2 TRBV10-3
CASCTLNAGTGYREQYF TGTGCCAGCTGCACCCTGAATGCGGGGACAGGGTATCGAGAGCAGTACTTC - TRBJ2-7 TRBD1 TRBV28
CASSLEREQYF TGTGCCAGCAGTTTAGAGCGCGAGCAGTACTTC - TRBJ2-7 - TRBV28
CASSYQPGQNTEAFF TGTGCCAGCAGTTATCAACCGGGGCAGAACACTGAAGCTTTCTTT - TRBJ1-1 - TRBV6-6